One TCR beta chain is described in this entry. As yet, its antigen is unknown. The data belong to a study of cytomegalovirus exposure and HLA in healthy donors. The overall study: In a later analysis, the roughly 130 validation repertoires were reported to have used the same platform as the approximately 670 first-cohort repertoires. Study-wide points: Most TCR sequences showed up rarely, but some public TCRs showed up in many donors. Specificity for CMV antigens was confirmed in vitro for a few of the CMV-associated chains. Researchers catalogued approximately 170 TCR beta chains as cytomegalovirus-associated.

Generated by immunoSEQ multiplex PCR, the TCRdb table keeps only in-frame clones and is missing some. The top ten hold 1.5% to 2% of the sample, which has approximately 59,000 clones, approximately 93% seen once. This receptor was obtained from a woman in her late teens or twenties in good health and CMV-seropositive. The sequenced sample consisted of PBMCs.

CDR3 in amino acids: CASSPEAQGKGYTF. DNA for the CDR3: TGTGCCAGCTCACCAGAGGCCCAGGGGAAAGGCTACACCTTC. The V call is TRBV18, the J call TRBJ1-2; the D gene is possibly TRBD1 (6 bases). The CDR3 runs to 14 residues. Trimming took 2 bases from V and 8 from J, leaving 15 bases between them. CDR1 KGHSH and CDR2 LQKENI come from the germline V gene.